The source of this TCR beta chain is a study of shared clonotypes between healthy human individuals. About the study: CD4 naive cells filled three plates per donor, CD4 memory three, CD8 naive two and CD8 memory one. Overall study findings and caveats: The authors expected sequencing depth to affect clonotype sharing among donors. Clonotype sharing across several donors was observed for around 5.1% of naive CD4 clonotypes.

Naive CD8 cells comprised CD45RO-negative, CCR7-positively selected cells, excluding terminally differentiated effector memory CD45RA+ cells. The CDR3 is 13 amino acids. Trimming removed 3 bases at V and 0 bases at J, with 9 bases between. Per germline, CDR1 SQVTM and CDR2 ANQGSEA. Produced via immunoSEQ multiplex PCR; TCRdb's table is partial and in-frame only. The repertoire holds 800,000 to 950,000 clones, around 96% seen once, with about 0.21% in the top ten. Details on this clone: Its target is not known.

Sequencing was done on a sample of naive CD8+ T cells sorted from blood. V gene TRBV29-1 combines with J gene TRBJ2-7, with D possibly being TRBD1 (6 bases). The sequence was obtained from a man aged 25-45 years in good health. Here the CDR3 reads CSVDSRGSYEQYF. The CDR3 coding sequence is TGCAGCGTTGACTCCAGGGGCTCCTACGAGCAGTACTTC.